The present TCR beta chain was sequenced within a study of blood T cell repertoires in COVID-19. Study-wide context: The United States, Italy and Spain were the sources of the acute and convalescent COVID-19 samples.

V lost 4 bases and J lost 1, with 11 bases in between. The CDR3 runs to 14 residues. Germline CDR1 and CDR2: SGHRS and YFSETQ. Repertoires were generated with immunoSEQ multiplex PCR, while TCRdb's copy carries only in-frame clones and drops some. The sample holds some 55,000 clones, around four fifths seen once. This clone was recorded many times. The TCR was taken from a woman aged 55-75 years with acute or convalescent COVID-19. Input material: peripheral blood. V gene TRBV5-1 combines with J gene TRBJ1-1; D is unclear. The CDR3 region is CASSVSRRNTEAFF. CDR3 DNA sequence: TGCGCCAGCAGCGTGAGCCGAAGGAACACTGAAGCTTTCTTT.